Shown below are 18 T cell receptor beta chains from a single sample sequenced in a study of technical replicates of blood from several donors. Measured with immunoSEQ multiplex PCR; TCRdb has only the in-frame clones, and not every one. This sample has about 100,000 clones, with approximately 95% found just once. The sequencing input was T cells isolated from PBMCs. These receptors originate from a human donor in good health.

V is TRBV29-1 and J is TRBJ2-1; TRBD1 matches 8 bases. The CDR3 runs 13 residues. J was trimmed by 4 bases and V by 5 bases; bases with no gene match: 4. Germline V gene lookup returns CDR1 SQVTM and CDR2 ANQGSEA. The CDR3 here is CSVRTGGYNEQFF. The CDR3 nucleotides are TGCAGCGTTCGAACAGGGGGTTACAATGAGCAGTTCTTC.

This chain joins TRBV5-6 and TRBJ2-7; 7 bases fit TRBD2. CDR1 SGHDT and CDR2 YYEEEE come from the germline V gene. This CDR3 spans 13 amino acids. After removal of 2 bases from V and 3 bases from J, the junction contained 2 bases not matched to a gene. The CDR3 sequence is CASSFGGNYEQYF. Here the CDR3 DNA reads TGTGCCAGCAGCTTCGGGGGGAACTACGAGCAGTACTTC. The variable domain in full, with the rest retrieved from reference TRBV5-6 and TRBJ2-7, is DAGVTQSPTHLIKTRGQQVTLRCSPKSGHDTVSWYQQALGQGPQFIFQYYEEEERQRGNFPDRFSGHQFPNYSSELNVNALLLGDSALYLCASSFGGNYEQYFGPGTRLTVT.

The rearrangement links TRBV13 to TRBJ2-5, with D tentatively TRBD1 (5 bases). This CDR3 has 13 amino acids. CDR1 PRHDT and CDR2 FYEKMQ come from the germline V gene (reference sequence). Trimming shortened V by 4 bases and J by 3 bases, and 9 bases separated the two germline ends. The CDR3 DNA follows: TGTGCCAGCAGCTCATTAGGGGAAGAGACCCAGTACTTC. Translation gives CASSSLGEETQYF.

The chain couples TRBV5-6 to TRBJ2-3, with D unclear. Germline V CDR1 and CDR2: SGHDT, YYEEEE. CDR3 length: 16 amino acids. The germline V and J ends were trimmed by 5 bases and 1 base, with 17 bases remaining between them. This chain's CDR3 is CASSLGPYIGTDTQYF. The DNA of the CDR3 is TGTGCCAGCAGTCTTGGTCCTTATATAGGCACAGATACGCAGTATTTT. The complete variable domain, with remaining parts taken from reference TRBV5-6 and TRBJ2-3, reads DAGVTQSPTHLIKTRGQQVTLRCSPKSGHDTVSWYQQALGQGPQFIFQYYEEEERQRGNFPDRFSGHQFPNYSSELNVNALLLGDSALYLCASSLGPYIGTDTQYFGPGTRLTVL.

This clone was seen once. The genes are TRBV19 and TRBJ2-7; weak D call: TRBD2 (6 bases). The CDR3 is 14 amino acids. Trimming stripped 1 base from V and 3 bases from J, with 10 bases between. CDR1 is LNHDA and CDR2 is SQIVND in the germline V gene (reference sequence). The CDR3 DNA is TGTGCCAGTAGTATAGCCGGGAGCAACTACGAGCAGTACTTC. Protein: CASSIAGSNYEQYF.

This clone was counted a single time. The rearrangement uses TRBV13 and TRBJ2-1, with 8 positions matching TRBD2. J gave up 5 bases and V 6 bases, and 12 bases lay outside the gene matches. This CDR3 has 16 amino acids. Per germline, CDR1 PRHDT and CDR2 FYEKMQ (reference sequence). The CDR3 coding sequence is TGTGCCAGCAGATTAAAACTAGCGGAGGGGGACAATGAGCAGTTCTTC. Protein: CASRLKLAEGDNEQFF.

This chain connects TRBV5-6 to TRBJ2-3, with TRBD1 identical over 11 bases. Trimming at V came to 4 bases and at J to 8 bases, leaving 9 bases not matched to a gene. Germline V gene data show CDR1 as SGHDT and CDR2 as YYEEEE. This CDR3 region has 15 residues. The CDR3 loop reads CASSPGTGGSVTQYF. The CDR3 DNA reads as TGTGCCAGCAGCCCCGGGACAGGGGGGTCAGTTACGCAGTATTTT. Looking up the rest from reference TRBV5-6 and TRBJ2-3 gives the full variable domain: DAGVTQSPTHLIKTRGQQVTLRCSPKSGHDTVSWYQQALGQGPQFIFQYYEEEERQRGNFPDRFSGHQFPNYSSELNVNALLLGDSALYLCASSPGTGGSVTQYFGPGTRLTVL.

CDR3 protein: CASSGRAYNEQFF. The CDR3 coding sequence is TGTGCCAGCAGCGGGAGAGCGTACAATGAGCAGTTCTTC. The rearrangement joins TRBV9 to TRBJ2-1; no clear D. CDR3 length equals 13 residues. V lost 3 bases and J lost 4, with 8 bases in between. Per germline, CDR1 SGDLS and CDR2 YYNGEE.

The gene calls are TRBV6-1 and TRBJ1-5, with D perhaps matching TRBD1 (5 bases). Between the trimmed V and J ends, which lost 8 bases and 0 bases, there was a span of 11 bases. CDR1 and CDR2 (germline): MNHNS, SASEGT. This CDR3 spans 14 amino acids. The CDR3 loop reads CASGGANSNQPQHF. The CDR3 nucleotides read TGTGCCAGCGGAGGGGCTAATAGCAATCAGCCCCAGCATTTT.

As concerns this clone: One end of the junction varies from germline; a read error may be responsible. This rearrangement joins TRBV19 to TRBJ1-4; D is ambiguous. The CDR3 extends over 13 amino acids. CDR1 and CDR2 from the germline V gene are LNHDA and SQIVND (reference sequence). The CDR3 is CASSIGERTRPRF. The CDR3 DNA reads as TGTGCCAGTAGTATTGGAGAGCGTACTCGGCCCCGTTTT.

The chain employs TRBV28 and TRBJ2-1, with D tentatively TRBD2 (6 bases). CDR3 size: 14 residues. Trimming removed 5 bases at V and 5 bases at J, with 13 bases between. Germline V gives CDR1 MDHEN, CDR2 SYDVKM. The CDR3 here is CASSQIGTDNEQFF. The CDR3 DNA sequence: TGTGCCAGCAGTCAAATCGGGACTGACAATGAGCAGTTCTTC.

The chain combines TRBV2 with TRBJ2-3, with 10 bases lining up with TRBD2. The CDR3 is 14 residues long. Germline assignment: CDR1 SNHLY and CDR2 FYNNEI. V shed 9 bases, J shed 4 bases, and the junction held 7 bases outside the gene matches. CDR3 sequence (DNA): TGTGCCAGTGCCGGGACTAGCGCTGCAGATACGCAGTATTTT. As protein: CASAGTSAADTQYF.

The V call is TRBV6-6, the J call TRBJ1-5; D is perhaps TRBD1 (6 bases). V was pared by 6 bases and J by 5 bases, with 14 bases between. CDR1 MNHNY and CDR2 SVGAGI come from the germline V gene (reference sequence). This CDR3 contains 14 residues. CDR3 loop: CASSSTGQDQPQHF. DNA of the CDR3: TGTGCCAGCAGCTCCACAGGGCAGGATCAGCCCCAGCATTTT.

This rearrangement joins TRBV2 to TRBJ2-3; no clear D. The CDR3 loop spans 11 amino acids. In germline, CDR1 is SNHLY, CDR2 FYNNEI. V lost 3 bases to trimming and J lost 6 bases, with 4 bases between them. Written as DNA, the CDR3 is TGTGCCAGCAGTGATCCGGATACGCAGTATTTT. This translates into CASSDPDTQYF.

CDR3 nucleotides: TGTGCCAGCCGGTTCTCTGGAAACACCATATATTTT. Its protein product is CASRFSGNTIYF. This chain joins TRBV19 and TRBJ1-3; D is ambiguous. V was cut by 9 bases and J by 0 bases, with 6 bases left in between. Per germline, CDR1 LNHDA and CDR2 SQIVND (reference sequence). The CDR3 runs to 12 residues. The whole variable domain, remainder taken from reference TRBV19 and TRBJ1-3, is DGGITQSPKYLFRKEGQNVTLSCEQNLNHDAMYWYRQDPGQGLRLIYYSQIVNDFQKGDIAEGYSVSREKKESFPLTVTSAQKNPTAFYLCASRFSGNTIYFGEGSWLTVV.

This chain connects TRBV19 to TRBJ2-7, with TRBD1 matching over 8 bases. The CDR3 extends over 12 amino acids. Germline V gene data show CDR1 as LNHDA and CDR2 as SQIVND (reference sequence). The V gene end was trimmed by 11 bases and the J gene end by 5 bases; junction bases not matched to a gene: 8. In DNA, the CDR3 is TGTGCCTCCCAGGGGGCCGGGCACGAGCAGTACTTC. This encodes CASQGAGHEQYF. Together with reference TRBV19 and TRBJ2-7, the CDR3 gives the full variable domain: DGGITQSPKYLFRKEGQNVTLSCEQNLNHDAMYWYRQDPGQGLRLIYYSQIVNDFQKGDIAEGYSVSREKKESFPLTVTSAQKNPTAFYLCASQGAGHEQYFGPGTRLTVT.

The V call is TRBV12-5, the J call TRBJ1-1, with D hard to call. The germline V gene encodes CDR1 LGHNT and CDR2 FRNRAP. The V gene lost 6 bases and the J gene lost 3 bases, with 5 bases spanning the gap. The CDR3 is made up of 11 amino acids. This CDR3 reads CASGFDTEAFF. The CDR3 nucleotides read TGTGCTAGTGGGTTCGACACTGAAGCTTTCTTT.

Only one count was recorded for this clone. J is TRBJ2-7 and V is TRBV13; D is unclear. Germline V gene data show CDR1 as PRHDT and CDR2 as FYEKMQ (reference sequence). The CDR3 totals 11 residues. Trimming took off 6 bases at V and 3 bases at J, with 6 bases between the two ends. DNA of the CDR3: TGTGCCAGCAGAGCAGGCTACGAGCAGTACTTC. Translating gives CASRAGYEQYF.